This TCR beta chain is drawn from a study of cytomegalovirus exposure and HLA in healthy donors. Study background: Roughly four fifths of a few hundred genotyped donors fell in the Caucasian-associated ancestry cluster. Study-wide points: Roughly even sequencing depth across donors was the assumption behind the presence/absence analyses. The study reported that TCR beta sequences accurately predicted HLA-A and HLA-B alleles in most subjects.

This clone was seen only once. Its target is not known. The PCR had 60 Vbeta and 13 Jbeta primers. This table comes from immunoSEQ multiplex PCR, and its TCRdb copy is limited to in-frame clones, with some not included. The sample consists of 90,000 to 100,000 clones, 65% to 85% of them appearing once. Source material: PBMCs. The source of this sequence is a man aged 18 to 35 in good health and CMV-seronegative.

The CDR3 nucleotides are TGTGCCAGCAGCTTGAATAGCGGGGGGTTTGAGCAGTTCTTC. Its translation is CASSLNSGGFEQFF. The chain has TRBV5-4 and TRBJ2-1; 10 bases match TRBD2. Germline CDR1 and CDR2: SGHNT and YYREEE (reference sequence). This CDR3 is built from 14 residues. The V segment lost 1 base and the J segment 9 bases; nucleotides outside the gene matches: 4.